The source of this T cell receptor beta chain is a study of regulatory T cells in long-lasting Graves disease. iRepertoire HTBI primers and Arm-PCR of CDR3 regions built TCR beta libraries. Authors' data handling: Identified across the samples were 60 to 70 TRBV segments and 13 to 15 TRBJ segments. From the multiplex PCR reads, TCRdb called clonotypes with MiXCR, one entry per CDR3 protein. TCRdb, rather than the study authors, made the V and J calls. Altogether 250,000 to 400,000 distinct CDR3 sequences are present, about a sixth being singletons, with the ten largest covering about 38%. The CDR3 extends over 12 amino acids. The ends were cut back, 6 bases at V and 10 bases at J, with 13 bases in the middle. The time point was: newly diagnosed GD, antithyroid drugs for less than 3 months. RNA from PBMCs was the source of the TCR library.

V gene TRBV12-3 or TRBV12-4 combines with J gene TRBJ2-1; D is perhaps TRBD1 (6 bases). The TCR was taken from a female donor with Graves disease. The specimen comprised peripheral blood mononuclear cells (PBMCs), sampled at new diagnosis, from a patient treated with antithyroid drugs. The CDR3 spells CASSIQGDEQFF. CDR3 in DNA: TGTGCCAGCAGCATACAGGGAGACGAGCAGTTCTTC.